This T cell receptor beta chain was sequenced during a study of PD-1 blockade in classical Hodgkin lymphoma. Study-level results: Compared with baseline, CD4+ but not CD8+ TCR diversity had risen significantly by C4D1. Patients newly diagnosed and complete responders had comparable baseline diversity.

Every one of the patients relapsed after autologous stem cell transplantation (brentuximab vedotin exposure was variable). The V gene lost 2 bases and the J gene lost 9 bases, with 4 bases spanning the gap. The CDR3 sequence is 10 residues long. Germline V gives CDR1 MNHNS, CDR2 SASEGT. As regards this clone: Its antigen is not known.

Sequencing was performed with immunoSEQ multiplex PCR; in TCRdb, only in-frame clones are kept and a portion is missing. The repertoire has about 110,000 clones, roughly nine tenths of them found once; the top ten carry just under 20%. The TCR originated in a human donor with classical Hodgkin lymphoma. This chain connects TRBV6-1 to TRBJ2-5; D remains ambiguous. Sequencing used peripheral blood mononuclear cells (PBMCs), obtained before the second cycle of nivolumab. In nucleotides, the CDR3 is TGTGCCAGCAGTGAATGGCCCCAGTACTTC. It encodes CASSEWPQYF.